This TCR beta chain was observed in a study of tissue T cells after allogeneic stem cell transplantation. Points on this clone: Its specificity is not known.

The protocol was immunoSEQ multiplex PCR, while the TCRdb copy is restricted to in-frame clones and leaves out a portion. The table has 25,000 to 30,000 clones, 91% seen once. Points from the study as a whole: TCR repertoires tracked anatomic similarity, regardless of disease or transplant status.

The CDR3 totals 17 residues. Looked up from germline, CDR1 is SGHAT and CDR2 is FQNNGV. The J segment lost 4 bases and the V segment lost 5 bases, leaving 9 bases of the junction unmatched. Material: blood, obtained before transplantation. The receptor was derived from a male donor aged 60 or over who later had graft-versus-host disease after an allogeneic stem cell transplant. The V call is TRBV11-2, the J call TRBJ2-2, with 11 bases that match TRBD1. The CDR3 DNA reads TGTGCCAGCAGCACAGACCCCGGGACAGGGGGCACCGGGGAGCTGTTTTTT. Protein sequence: CASSTDPGTGGTGELFF.